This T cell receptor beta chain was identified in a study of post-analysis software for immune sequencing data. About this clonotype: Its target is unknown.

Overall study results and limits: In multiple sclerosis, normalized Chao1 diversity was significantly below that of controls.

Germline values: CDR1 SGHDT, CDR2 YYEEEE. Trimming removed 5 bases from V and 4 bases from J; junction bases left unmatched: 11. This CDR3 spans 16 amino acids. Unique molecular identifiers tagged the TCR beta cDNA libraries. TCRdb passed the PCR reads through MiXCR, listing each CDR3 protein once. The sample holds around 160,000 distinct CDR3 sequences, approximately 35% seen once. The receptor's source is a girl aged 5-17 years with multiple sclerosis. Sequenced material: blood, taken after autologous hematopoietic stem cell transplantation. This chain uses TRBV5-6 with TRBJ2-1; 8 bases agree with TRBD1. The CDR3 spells CASSDRGDQPYNEQFF. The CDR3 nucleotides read TGTGCCAGCAGTGACAGGGGTGATCAGCCTTACAATGAGCAGTTCTTC.